A single sample is the source of the 20 T cell receptor beta chains below, sequenced in a study of cytomegalovirus exposure and HLA in healthy donors. The PCR used 60 Vbeta and 13 Jbeta primers. Method: immunoSEQ multiplex PCR; TCRdb's copy keeps in-frame clones and lacks some. The repertoire holds 150,000 to 200,000 clones, with approximately 80% as singletons. The sample taken for sequencing was PBMCs. The receptors derive from a girl under 18 in good health and CMV-seropositive.

V and J are TRBV29-1 and TRBJ2-1; 12 nucleotides agree with TRBD2. There are 15 residues in the CDR3. The germline CDR1 and CDR2 sequences are SQVTM and ANQGSEA. V was clipped by 6 bases and J by 8 bases; unmatched bases: 11. The CDR3 sequence is CSVTGLAGPSDEQFF. CDR3 nucleotide sequence: TGCAGCGTAACGGGACTAGCGGGTCCGAGCGATGAGCAGTTCTTC.

This clone was recorded a few times. The chain recombines TRBV7-8 with TRBJ2-3; the D gene is possibly TRBD1 (5 bases). The germline CDR1 and CDR2 sequences are SGHVS and FQNEAQ. The CDR3 consists of 17 residues. Trimming cost V 5 bases and J 4 bases, with 22 bases left between them. DNA for the CDR3: TGTGCCAGCAGCCCCCATCGCCGGGCAGGGTGGGCAGATACGCAGTATTTT. As protein: CASSPHRRAGWADTQYF.

The rearrangement links TRBV7-9 to TRBJ2-5; 7 nucleotides match TRBD2. The CDR3 is 14 residues long. V trimming: 3 bases; J trimming: 4 bases; junction bases outside the gene matches: 5. Germline assignment: CDR1 SEHNR and CDR2 FQNEAQ (reference sequence). The chain's CDR3 is CASSFSREGETQYF. CDR3 DNA: TGTGCCAGCAGCTTCTCCAGGGAGGGAGAGACCCAGTACTTC. Full variable domain (remainder filled in from reference TRBV7-9 and TRBJ2-5): DTGVSQNPRHKITKRGQNVTFRCDPISEHNRLYWYRQTLGQGPEFLTYFQNEAQLEKSRLLSDRFSAERPKGSFSTLEIQRTEQGDSAMYLCASSFSREGETQYFGPGTRLLVL.

This sequence joins TRBV7-2 and TRBJ2-3, with 7 bases fitting TRBD2. The germline CDR1 and CDR2 sequences are SGHTA and FQGNSA. The CDR3 length is 15 residues. After removal of 1 base from V and 9 bases from J, the junction contained 10 bases not matched to a gene. For the CDR3, the DNA is TGTGCCAGCAGCTTAGAAGGGAGCGGGATACGGACGCAGTATTTT. Amino acid sequence: CASSLEGSGIRTQYF. The whole variable domain, filled in from reference TRBV7-2 and TRBJ2-3, reads GAGVSQSPSNKVTEKGKDVELRCDPISGHTALYWYRQSLGQGLEFLIYFQGNSAPDKSGLPSDRFSAERTGGSVSTLTIQRTQQEDSAVYLCASSLEGSGIRTQYFGPGTRLTVL.

The chain recombines TRBV7-4 with TRBJ1-4; 7 nucleotides line up with TRBD1. The V gene's germline CDR1 is SGHVT and CDR2 SQSDAQ. V was clipped by 6 bases and J by 0 bases; unmatched bases: 4. CDR3 length: 15 amino acids. The CDR3 sequence is CASSLDRATNEKLFF. The DNA of the CDR3 is TGTGCCAGCAGTCTAGACAGGGCAACTAATGAAAAACTGTTTTTT.

V gene TRBV2 combines with J gene TRBJ2-5, with 9 positions matching TRBD1. V was pared by 6 bases and J by 2 bases, with 16 bases of the junction left unmatched. The CDR3 loop spans 18 amino acids. Germline CDR1 reads SNHLY; CDR2 reads FYNNEI. The CDR3 is CASSPGTGRRGGQETQYF. The CDR3 DNA reads TGTGCCAGCAGCCCAGGGACAGGGAGGAGGGGGGGACAAGAGACCCAGTACTTC.

The J gene is TRBJ2-7, the V gene TRBV2; D is possibly TRBD1 (6 bases). CDR1 SNHLY and CDR2 FYNNEI come from the germline V gene. The CDR3 sequence is 14 residues long. The germline V and J ends were trimmed by 2 bases and 2 bases, with 10 bases remaining between them. The CDR3 DNA sequence: TGTGCCAGCAGTGAATGGTACAGGGCCTACGAGCAGTACTTC. Its protein is CASSEWYRAYEQYF.

V is TRBV30 and J is TRBJ2-7; D is uncertain. V was shortened by 5 bases and J by 3 bases, with 11 bases between the two germline ends. The CDR3 runs to 12 residues. Germline CDR1 GTSNPN, CDR2 SVGIG (reference sequence). The CDR3, as DNA: TGTGCCTGGGCCAGAGGCATCTACGAGCAGTACTTC. It encodes CAWARGIYEQYF.

The rearrangement uses TRBV5-4 and TRBJ1-1, with a weak D call TRBD1 (5 bases). Germline V gene data show CDR1 as SGHNT and CDR2 as YYREEE (reference sequence). V lost 4 bases to trimming and J lost 7 bases, with 14 bases between them. The CDR3 runs to 13 residues. The CDR3 DNA is TGTGCCAGCAGCGAGGGACTGACCAATGAAGCTTTCTTT. Protein sequence: CASSEGLTNEAFF.

V usage is TRBV9 and J usage is TRBJ1-5; D gene uncertain. The CDR3 totals 18 residues. The germline gives CDR1 SGDLS, CDR2 YYNGEE. V was pared by 0 bases and J by 5 bases, with 21 bases between. The CDR3 DNA sequence: TGTGCCAGCAGCGTAGATAGCGGGTGGCAACAGACCTATCAGCCCCAGCATTTT. Translating it yields CASSVDSGWQQTYQPQHF.

J is TRBJ1-1 and V is TRBV5-4; D might be TRBD1 (5 bases). The CDR3 length is 15 residues. Trimming cost V 4 bases and J 4 bases, with 17 bases left between them. Germline CDR1 is SGHNT and CDR2 is YYREEE (reference sequence). CDR3 amino acids: CASSQYGLGGTEAFF. The CDR3 region has the DNA TGTGCCAGCAGCCAATACGGACTGGGGGGCACTGAAGCTTTCTTT.

This clone has only one observation. The genes are TRBV11-2 and TRBJ1-1; tentatively, D is TRBD1 (6 bases). Per the germline V gene, CDR1 is SGHAT and CDR2 is FQNNGV. V lost 5 bases to trimming and J lost 7 bases, with 11 bases between them. This CDR3 has 12 residues. The CDR3 reads CASSSEQGEAFF. CDR3 DNA sequence: TGTGCCAGCAGCAGCGAACAGGGTGAAGCTTTCTTT.

The chain employs TRBV19 and TRBJ2-2; a weak D match, TRBD2 (5 bases). Between the trimmed V and J ends, which lost 3 bases and 4 bases, there was a span of 15 bases. The CDR3 totals 16 residues. Germline values: CDR1 LNHDA, CDR2 SQIVND (reference sequence). The CDR3 DNA sequence: TGTGCCAGTAGTATCCTGGCGGGCGCCCCCACCGGGGAGCTGTTTTTT. This gives the protein CASSILAGAPTGELFF.

CDR3 amino acids: CSVVWPLSGNTIYF. CDR3 sequence (DNA): TGCAGCGTGGTCTGGCCCCTCTCTGGAAACACCATATATTTT. This chain links TRBV29-1 with TRBJ1-3, with D unresolved. CDR1 is SQVTM and CDR2 is ANQGSEA in the germline V gene. V was pared by 6 bases and J by 0 bases, with 12 bases between. This CDR3 comprises 14 residues.

V usage is TRBV9 and J usage is TRBJ1-1; D is ambiguous. The germline V gene has CDR1 SGDLS and CDR2 YYNGEE. The CDR3 is 14 amino acids. Between the trimmed V and J ends, which lost 3 bases and 0 bases, there was a span of 9 bases. CDR3 residues: CASSEEALNTEAFF. DNA for the CDR3: TGTGCCAGCAGCGAGGAGGCCCTGAACACTGAAGCTTTCTTT.

J is TRBJ1-1 and V is TRBV25-1; D is possibly TRBD1 (5 bases). V was cut by 7 bases and J by 2 bases, with 23 bases left in between. Germline CDR1 reads MGHDK; CDR2 reads SYGVNS. The length of the CDR3 is 17 residues. The CDR3 coding sequence is TGTGCCAGCATGGAAAACAGGCTCTTTTGGGGAAACACTGAAGCTTTCTTT. Its translation: CASMENRLFWGNTEAFF.

A note on this clone: The sample contains more than one DNA sequence encoding this CDR3. The chain couples TRBV29-1 to TRBJ1-3; D is ambiguous. CDR3 length equals 14 residues. Trimming removed 4 bases from V and 2 bases from J, with 12 bases in between. CDR1 is SQVTM and CDR2 is ANQGSEA in the germline V gene. In nucleotides, the CDR3 is TGCAGCGTTGCTGGGCAGCATGCTGGAAACACCATATATTTT. It encodes CSVAGQHAGNTIYF.

CDR3 amino acids: CASSLYQASGNTIYF. The CDR3 DNA is TGTGCCAGCAGCTTATACCAAGCCTCTGGAAACACCATATATTTT. The V gene is TRBV13, the J gene TRBJ1-3, with unresolved D. The length of the CDR3 is 15 residues. CDR1 is PRHDT and CDR2 is FYEKMQ in the germline V gene (reference sequence). Deletions cut 2 bases from V and 0 bases from J, with 8 bases between.

V and J are TRBV10-2 and TRBJ2-1; weak D call: TRBD2 (5 bases). Trimming shortened V by 2 bases and J by 12 bases, and 26 bases separated the two germline ends. The CDR3 is 17 residues long. Germline values: CDR1 WSHSY, CDR2 SAAADI. The CDR3 coding sequence is TGCGCCAGCAGTGAGAGCGGTGCCCCTTACCCCCCCAGGAGGCAGTTCTTC. Residues: CASSESGAPYPPRRQFF.

This clone was counted only a few times. V is TRBV5-4 and J is TRBJ2-1; 10 nucleotides match TRBD2. The ends lost 4 bases at V and 5 bases at J; junction bases unmatched: 6. The germline gives CDR1 SGHNT, CDR2 YYREEE (reference sequence). The CDR3 is made up of 15 amino acids. CDR3 residues: CASSLLAGEDNEQFF. Here the CDR3 DNA reads TGTGCCAGCAGCCTCCTAGCGGGAGAAGACAATGAGCAGTTCTTC.